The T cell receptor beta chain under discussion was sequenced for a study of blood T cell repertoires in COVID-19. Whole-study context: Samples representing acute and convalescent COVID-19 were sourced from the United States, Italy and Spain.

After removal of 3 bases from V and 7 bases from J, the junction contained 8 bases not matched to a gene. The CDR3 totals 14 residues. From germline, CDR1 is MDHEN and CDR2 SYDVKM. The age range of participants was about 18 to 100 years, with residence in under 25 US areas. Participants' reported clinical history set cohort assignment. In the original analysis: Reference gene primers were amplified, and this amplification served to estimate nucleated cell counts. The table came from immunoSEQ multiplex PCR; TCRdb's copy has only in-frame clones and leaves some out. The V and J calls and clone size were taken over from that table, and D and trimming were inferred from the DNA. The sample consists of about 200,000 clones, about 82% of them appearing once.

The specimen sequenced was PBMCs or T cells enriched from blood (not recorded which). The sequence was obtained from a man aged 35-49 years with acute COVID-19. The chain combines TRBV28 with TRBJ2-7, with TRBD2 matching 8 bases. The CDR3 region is CASSLTGTRREQYF. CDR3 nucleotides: TGTGCCAGCAGTTTGACCGGGACTAGAAGAGAGCAGTACTTC.